The rows below give T cell receptor beta chains drawn from one sample of a study of naive and memory T cell subsets. One entry per CDR3 protein results from TCRdb running MiXCR on the UMI-ligation and nested PCR reads. The sample contains 120,000 to 150,000 distinct CDR3 sequences, over 15% of which appear only once. The sequencing sample was made of naive CD4+ T cells from blood. These receptors originate from a human donor in good health. Each CDR3 is given with its conserved first and last residue. The D gene is left open where the match is weak. Only some rows state a clone size, as once, few, many or a class for expanded clones.

cdr3_aa	cdr3_nt	d_call	j_call	v_call	clone_size
CASSEARVANEKLFF	TGTGCCAGCAGTGAAGCCAGGGTGGCTAATGAAAAACTGTTTTTT	.	TRBJ1-4	TRBV25-1	.
CASSPLRGSAKNIQYF	TGTGCCAGCTCACCATTACGGGGATCAGCCAAAAACATTCAGTACTTC	.	TRBJ2-4	TRBV18	few
CASSSMGGGRTTDTQYF	TGTGCCAGCAGCTCCATGGGTGGCGGGAGGACGACAGATACGCAGTATTTT	TRBD2	TRBJ2-3	TRBV5-4	.
CAWSVHRGTSGGRRYEQYF	TGTGCCTGGAGTGTACACCGGGGAACTAGCGGAGGTCGGCGCTACGAGCAGTACTTC	TRBD2	TRBJ2-7	TRBV30	.
CASSLTGGTNEKLFF	TGTGCCAGCAGTTTGACCGGGGGTACTAATGAAAAACTGTTTTTT	.	TRBJ1-4	TRBV12-3/TRBV12-4	few
CASSPLLGLDSGNTIYF	TGTGCCAGCAGTCCCCTGTTAGGGTTGGACTCTGGAAACACCATATATTTT	.	TRBJ1-3	TRBV12-3/TRBV12-4	once
CASSERSGSSYNEQFF	TGTGCCAGCAGCGAGCGGAGCGGGAGCTCCTACAATGAGCAGTTCTTC	TRBD2	TRBJ2-1	TRBV7-9	few
CASSLYGNIQYF	TGTGCCAGCAGCCTTTATGGCAACATTCAGTACTTC	.	TRBJ2-4	TRBV5-6	few
CASSLVSWEGSYEQYF	TGTGCCAGCAGCTTAGTTTCGTGGGAGGGTTCCTACGAGCAGTACTTC	TRBD2	TRBJ2-7	TRBV7-2	few
CASSARSGSGSLYEQYF	TGTGCCAGCAGCGCCAGGTCGGGTAGCGGGAGTCTCTACGAGCAGTACTTC	TRBD2	TRBJ2-7	TRBV9	.
CASSQVSLVGETQYF	TGCGCCAGCAGCCAAGTGAGCCTAGTGGGAGAGACCCAGTACTTC	.	TRBJ2-5	TRBV4-1	.
CASRPPGLAYNEQFF	TGTGCCAGCAGACCCCCGGGACTTGCCTACAATGAGCAGTTCTTC	.	TRBJ2-1	TRBV11-2	.
CASSPGHSYGYTF	TGTGCCAGCAGCCCCGGACACAGCTATGGCTACACCTTC	.	TRBJ1-2	TRBV2	few
CASSSQGTYEQYF	TGTGCCAGCAGCTCACAGGGTACCTACGAGCAGTACTTC	.	TRBJ2-7	TRBV7-3	few
CASRTPGRLQSGETQYF	TGTGCCAGCAGGACTCCGGGACGGCTACAATCGGGGGAGACCCAGTACTTC	.	TRBJ2-5	TRBV12-3/TRBV12-4	once
CASSPDMGTVYEQYF	TGTGCCAGCAGTCCCGACATGGGGACTGTCTACGAGCAGTACTTC	.	TRBJ2-7	TRBV12-3/TRBV12-4	few
CASSDSGLPRTGELFF	TGCGCCAGCAGCGATTCGGGACTCCCAAGGACCGGGGAGCTGTTTTTT	.	TRBJ2-2	TRBV5-1	few
CASSKGAGDSSYEQYF	TGTGCCAGTAGTAAGGGCGCAGGGGATAGCTCCTACGAGCAGTACTTC	.	TRBJ2-7	TRBV19	.
CASSLWGAPVNEQFF	TGTGCCAGCAGCTTGTGGGGGGCGCCCGTCAATGAGCAGTTCTTC	.	TRBJ2-1	TRBV7-2	.
CASSRQGLGTEAFF	TGTGCCAGCAGCCGACAGGGGTTGGGCACTGAAGCTTTCTTT	TRBD1	TRBJ1-1	TRBV3-1	.
CASSPGQGGCTGELFF	TGTGCCAGCAGCCCAGGACAGGGCGGGTGTACCGGGGAGCTGTTTTTT	TRBD1	TRBJ2-2	TRBV11-2	.
CASSQPTTGLTNYGYTF	TGCGCCAGCAGCCAGCCTACTACAGGGCTGACTAACTATGGCTACACCTTC	.	TRBJ1-2	TRBV4-1	.
CASSPIGGTVTLGPQHF	TGTGCCAGCAGTCCGATAGGGGGGACGGTTACCCTGGGGCCCCAGCATTTT	.	TRBJ1-5	TRBV27	.
CASSPHEGAAFF	TGCGCCAGCAGCCCCCACGAGGGCGCAGCTTTCTTT	.	TRBJ1-1	TRBV4-1	few
CASSAGKVDTQYF	TGTGCCAGCAGTGCGGGAAAGGTCGATACGCAGTATTTT	.	TRBJ2-3	TRBV28	.
CSASPTSGPSSYEQYF	TGCAGTGCTAGCCCTACTAGCGGGCCTAGCTCCTACGAGCAGTACTTC	TRBD2	TRBJ2-7	TRBV20-1	.
CASSIPDRRKGNTEAFF	TGTGCCAGTAGTATCCCCGACAGGAGAAAGGGGAACACTGAAGCTTTCTTT	.	TRBJ1-1	TRBV19	few
CASSRTGEGYNEQFF	TGCGCCAGCAGCAGGACAGGGGAGGGATACAATGAGCAGTTCTTC	TRBD1	TRBJ2-1	TRBV5-1	.
CAIRTSGRAATDTQYF	TGTGCCATCAGGACTAGCGGGAGGGCTGCAACAGATACGCAGTATTTT	TRBD2	TRBJ2-3	TRBV10-3	many
CASSPVGSWAGELFF	TGTGCCAGCAGCCCAGTAGGGAGTTGGGCCGGGGAGCTGTTTTTT	.	TRBJ2-2	TRBV7-2	.
CASSHTGPRGTEAFF	TGTGCCAGCAGTCATACCGGGCCCAGGGGAACTGAAGCTTTCTTT	.	TRBJ1-1	TRBV6-2/TRBV6-3	.
CASPSGRDDADTQYF	TGTGCCAGCCCTAGCGGGAGGGATGATGCAGATACGCAGTATTTT	TRBD2	TRBJ2-3	TRBV2	.
CASSERGLAKNIQYF	TGTGCCAGCAGCGAGCGGGGTCTAGCCAAAAACATTCAGTACTTC	TRBD2	TRBJ2-4	TRBV11-2	few
CASSHGGAQETQYF	TGTGCCAGCAGCCACGGAGGAGCACAAGAGACCCAGTACTTC	.	TRBJ2-5	TRBV4-2	.
CASIGGRAREQYF	TGTGCCAGCATAGGCGGGAGGGCTCGGGAGCAGTACTTC	TRBD2	TRBJ2-7	TRBV12-3/TRBV12-4	.
CASSYYGPRGTHEQYF	TGTGCCAGCAGTTACTATGGCCCGCGGGGGACCCACGAGCAGTACTTC	TRBD2	TRBJ2-7	TRBV6-5	few
CSVRDSGNQPQHF	TGCAGCGTGAGGGACAGCGGCAATCAGCCCCAGCATTTT	TRBD1	TRBJ1-5	TRBV29-1	few